This T cell receptor beta chain is drawn from a study of monozygotic twins with inflammatory bowel disease. TCRdb derives one entry per CDR3 protein from the 5' RACE reads, leaving out DNA. Its table records more than 300,000 distinct CDR3 sequences. The CDR3 extends over 11 amino acids. Germline-derived CDR1 and CDR2 are LNHDA and SQIVND (reference sequence). The chain employs TRBV19 and TRBJ1-1; TCRdb's D gene call, TRBD1, goes unchecked for lack of DNA. Source material: blood. This clonotype was sampled from a human donor with ulcerative colitis or Crohn's disease, or a healthy co-twin of an affected twin (not recorded which). CDR3: CASAGDTEAFF.